This T cell receptor (beta chain) was recovered during a study of Graves' ophthalmopathy and Graves' hyperthyroidism. Across the study: Stable hyperthyroidism meant no progression to ophthalmopathy within 18 months of follow-up.

Transcripts of RNA were the source for amplifying TCR beta CDR3 regions. The first round was an RT-PCR with HTBI primers, and the second round was a multiplex PCR. TCRdb reanalysed the multiplex PCR reads using MiXCR and keeps one entry per CDR3 protein. The sample has 560,000 or so distinct CDR3 sequences, about 35% seen once; the top ten hold less than 4.5%. Patients were excluded if they had other autoimmune diseases or uncontrolled infections, and likewise if pregnancy or lactation applied. From germline, CDR1 is MGHDK and CDR2 SYGVNS. The CDR3 runs to 16 residues. J lost 10 bases, V lost 3 bases, and 8 bases had no gene match.

The J gene is TRBJ1-6, the V gene TRBV25-1; 11 positions match TRBD1. This clonotype was obtained from an adult man with Graves' hyperthyroidism. The source material was peripheral blood or thyroid tissue (not recorded which). DNA for the CDR3: TGTGCCAGCAGTGATGGACAGGGGGCATTAGGATCACCCCTCCACTTT. Translated: CASSDGQGALGSPLHF. Full variable domain (outside the CDR3, taken from reference TRBV25-1 and TRBJ1-6): EADIYQTPRYLVIGTGKKITLECSQTMGHDKMYWYQQDPGMELHLIHYSYGVNSTEKGDLSSESTVSRIRTEHFPLTLESARPSHTSQYLCASSDGQGALGSPLHFGNGTRLTVT.